This passage covers 2 T cell receptor beta chains from one sample sequenced in a study of human T cells and chemical hapten exposure. Described time point: patch test 2, 6 weeks after DPC sensitization. Treatment given: therapeutic diphenylcyclopropenone sensitization with weekly scalp DPC. TCRdb reanalysed the RACE reads using MiXCR and keeps one entry per CDR3 protein. The sample yields about 110,000 distinct CDR3 sequences, 9.2% seen once. The source material was whole blood, sampled in connection with sensitization to the hapten diphenylcyclopropenone (DPC). The source is a woman between 35 and 50 years old with alopecia areata. Some clones in this sample may be carry-over from other donors' samples.

The V gene is TRBV7-9, the J gene TRBJ2-2, with D unresolved. With 6 bases removed from V and 8 bases from J, the gap between germline ends came to 10 bases. Per the germline V gene, CDR1 is SEHNR and CDR2 is FQNEAQ (reference sequence). This CDR3 comprises 12 residues. As DNA, the CDR3 is TGTGCCAGCAGTTCCCCCCGGGGGGAGCTGTTTTTT. Its protein is CASSSPRGELFF.

The chain is built from TRBV28 and TRBJ2-7, with no clear D. Trimming removed 3 bases from V and 0 bases from J, with 12 bases in between. The CDR3 sequence is 15 residues long. Germline V gives CDR1 MDHEN, CDR2 SYDVKM. The CDR3 spells CASSFADTSSYEQYF. The CDR3 region has the DNA TGTGCCAGCAGTTTCGCAGACACCAGCTCCTACGAGCAGTACTTC.